This TCR beta chain was obtained from a study of blood T cell repertoires in COVID-19. Germline CDR1 is GTSNPN and CDR2 is SVGIG (reference sequence). The CDR3 has 14 amino acids. V was clipped by 3 bases and J by 4 bases, with 13 bases between them. Per the original data handling: For nucleated cells, counts were estimated from reference gene primer amplification. TCRdb keeps only in-frame clones here, not all; method: immunoSEQ multiplex PCR. That table is the source of V, J and clone size, and D and trimming were worked out from the DNA. The sample holds more than 40,000 clones, roughly 80% seen once.

Sequencing was performed on peripheral blood. This sequence joins TRBV30 and TRBJ1-3, with D possibly TRBD1 on 5 matching bases. The TCR sequence derives from a human donor with acute or convalescent COVID-19. The donor label of this sample is uncertain. CDR3 sequence (DNA): TGTGCCTGGAGCTTCAGGGCGAGCGGAAACACCATATATTTT. It is translated as CAWSFRASGNTIYF. Full variable domain (missing parts from reference TRBV30 and TRBJ1-3): SQTIHQWPATLVQPVGSPLSLECTVEGTSNPNLYWYRQAAGRGLQLLFYSVGIGQISSEVPQNLSASRPQDRQFILSSKKLLLSDSGFYLCAWSFRASGNTIYFGEGSWLTVV.